What follows are 9 T cell receptor beta chains derived from one specimen sequenced in a study of identical twins. TCRdb redid the calling of the 5' RACE reads with MiXCR, one entry per CDR3 protein. The sample yields approximately 350,000 distinct CDR3 sequences, around 12% seen once. These same records also appear under a second study, on yellow fever vaccine responses in identical twins.

The sequenced sample was CD8+ T cells sorted from blood. Receptor source: a woman in her late teens or twenties in good health.

The chain recombines TRBV7-3 with TRBJ1-2; TRBD1 is a possible D gene (6 bases). The CDR3 loop spans 16 amino acids. V was shortened by 0 bases and J by 4 bases, with 15 bases between the two germline ends. Germline V gene data show CDR1 as SGHTA and CDR2 as FQGTGA. The CDR3 bases are TGTGCCAGCAGCTTAACCCCAGGGGAGGGGGGCTATGGCTACACCTTC. As protein: CASSLTPGEGGYGYTF.

This clonotype occurred a few times. The J gene is TRBJ2-3, the V gene TRBV28; 8 bases fit TRBD1. This CDR3 contains 19 residues. V lost 4 bases, J lost 2 bases, and 17 bases stayed unmatched. Germline V lookup: CDR1 MDHEN, CDR2 SYDVKM. The CDR3 sequence: CASSSTSITRQGFTDTQYF. In nucleotides, the CDR3 is TGTGCCAGCAGTTCTACCTCGATAACCAGACAGGGGTTCACAGATACGCAGTATTTT.

The rearrangement joins TRBV7-6 to TRBJ1-1; TRBD1 might be the D (6 bases). Per germline, CDR1 SGHVS and CDR2 FNYEAQ. The V end lost 2 bases, the J end lost 4 bases, and 20 bases lay between the germline ends. This CDR3 has 17 residues. This chain's CDR3 is CASSLSAGGAASTEAFF. In DNA form, the CDR3 reads TGTGCCAGCAGCTTATCTGCGGGGGGCGCGGCGAGCACTGAAGCTTTCTTT.

Ten or more counts support this clonotype. This chain links TRBV27 with TRBJ2-5; D gene uncertain. CDR1 is MNHEY, CDR2 SMNVEV, per germline (reference sequence). Trimming removed 6 bases at V and 7 bases at J, with 9 bases between. CDR3 length: 11 amino acids. Written as DNA, the CDR3 is TGTGCCAGCAGCTCCCTGGGGACCCAGTACTTC. Translated: CASSSLGTQYF.

The J gene is TRBJ2-1, the V gene TRBV3-1, with TRBD1 matching 7 bases. The germline V gene has CDR1 LGHDT and CDR2 YNNKEL (reference sequence). Unmatched junction bases numbered 13, after V lost 4 bases and J lost 7 bases. The CDR3 is 16 residues long. CDR3 loop: CASSPWSRGSENEQFF. The CDR3, as DNA: TGTGCCAGCAGCCCTTGGAGCAGGGGGTCCGAGAATGAGCAGTTCTTC.

This chain connects TRBV4-1 to TRBJ1-5; D not resolved. Germline-derived CDR1 and CDR2 are MGHRA and YSYEKL. Trimming took off 1 base at V and 5 bases at J, with 12 bases between the two ends. CDR3 size: 15 residues. This chain's CDR3 is CASSQVTARDQPQHF. CDR3 nucleotide sequence: TGCGCCAGCAGCCAAGTCACAGCTAGGGATCAGCCCCAGCATTTT.

This clonotype came up a few times. J is TRBJ1-1 and V is TRBV5-1; no clear D. CDR1 SGHRS and CDR2 YFSETQ come from the germline V gene. The CDR3 totals 16 residues. Trimming left V 0 bases short and J 5 bases short, with 17 bases between. The CDR3 region is CASSLASIRTGTEAFF. The CDR3 DNA reads as TGCGCCAGCAGCTTGGCCTCCATCCGAACGGGGACTGAAGCTTTCTTT.

This clonotype has a count of ten or more. The rearrangement uses TRBV27 and TRBJ2-7, with D possibly matching TRBD2 (6 bases). With 2 bases removed from V and 0 bases from J, the gap between germline ends came to 8 bases. From germline, CDR1 is MNHEY and CDR2 SMNVEV (reference sequence). CDR3 length: 14 residues. CDR3 protein: CASSLAGSSYEQYF. CDR3 bases: TGTGCCAGCAGTTTAGCGGGGAGCTCCTACGAGCAGTACTTC.

This clonotype was observed a few times. V gene TRBV24-1 combines with J gene TRBJ1-2, with a tentative D call TRBD1 (6 bases). This CDR3 region has 12 residues. CDR1 and CDR2 from the germline V gene are KGHDR and SFDVKD. Trimming cost V 10 bases and J 3 bases, with 11 bases left between them. CDR3 region: CATGDTYYGYTF. The CDR3 DNA reads TGTGCCACTGGGGACACCTACTATGGCTACACCTTC.